Listed below are T cell receptor beta chains from one sample, sequenced in a study of blood T cell repertoires in COVID-19. Profiling relied on immunoSEQ multiplex PCR, and the TCRdb table lists in-frame clones only, not all of them. The data show about 240,000 clones, roughly 89% seen once. Sequenced sample: PBMCs or T cells enriched from blood (not recorded which). These TCRs come from a woman aged 25-40 years with acute COVID-19. The CDR3 runs from the conserved cysteine through the conserved F or W. Each record gives: clone size, J gene, V gene, D gene, CDR3 DNA, CDR3 protein. The D gene is left open where the match is weak. The size of a clone is reported for some rows only, either as once, few or many, or as a class for expanded clones.

.,TRBJ2-1,TRBV7-6,TRBD2,TGTGCCAGCAGCTTTCATGGACTAGCGGGGGAGAACAATGAGCAGTTCTTC,CASSFHGLAGENNEQFF
.,TRBJ2-3,TRBV11-2,.,TGTGCCAGCAAGGGGCCCGACACAGATACGCAGTATTTT,CASKGPDTDTQYF
.,TRBJ2-3,TRBV13,.,TGTGCCAGCAGCCAGGATACGCAGTATTTT,CASSQDTQYF
.,TRBJ1-2,TRBV5-5,TRBD1,TGTGCCAGCAGCTTGGCGGGCTATCGACAGGGGTTGAGCTACACCTTC,CASSLAGYRQGLSYTF
.,TRBJ2-6,TRBV30,TRBD1,TGTGCCTGGATTCGGACAGGCGGGCTAGCTGGGGCCAACGTCCTGACTTTC,CAWIRTGGLAGANVLTF
.,TRBJ1-5,TRBV4-1,TRBD1,TGCGCCAGCAGCCTTATAGATTTCGGGACAGCCAATCAGCCCCAGCATTTT,CASSLIDFGTANQPQHF
.,TRBJ2-7,TRBV6-5,TRBD1,TGTGCCAGCAGTTACTCGGGACAGGTATCCTACGAGCAGTACTTC,CASSYSGQVSYEQYF
.,TRBJ2-5,TRBV10-3,.,TGTGCCATCGGTACAGGGACGGAGGTGACCCAGTACTTC,CAIGTGTEVTQYF
.,TRBJ2-2,TRBV12-3/TRBV12-4,TRBD1,TGTGCCAGCAGTTCTCAGGGGGTCGGGGAGCTGTTTTTT,CASSSQGVGELFF
.,TRBJ1-2,TRBV6-2/TRBV6-3,.,TGTGCCAGCAGTCCCCGAGGAGGGAGGTATGGCTACACCTTC,CASSPRGGRYGYTF
.,TRBJ1-2,TRBV3-1/TRBV3-2,.,TGTGCCAGCAGCCACCGTTCCGTCGGCTACACCTTC,CASSHRSVGYTF
.,TRBJ1-2,TRBV10-3,.,TGTGCCATCAGTGGGCCCGGGAAGCGCTACACCTTC,CAISGPGKRYTF
.,TRBJ1-4,TRBV2,TRBD1,TGTGCCAGCAGTGATGTCGACAGGGGTAGCGTTAATGAAAAACTGTTTTTT,CASSDVDRGSVNEKLFF
once,TRBJ1-2,TRBV6-5,.,TGTGCCAGCAGTTACTCAACGGGGTTCTCTAACTATGGCTACACCTTC,CASSYSTGFSNYGYTF
once,TRBJ1-3,TRBV5-1,TRBD1,TGCGCCAGCAGCTTGGAGGGGGCGAGTGGAAACACCATATATTTT,CASSLEGASGNTIYF
.,TRBJ1-4,TRBV7-9,.,TGTGCCAGCAGCTTAGAGGACAACCAAAAACTGTTTTTT,CASSLEDNQKLFF
.,TRBJ2-3,TRBV7-8,.,TGTGCCAGCAGCCCCAAGCGTTCAAGCACAGATACGCAGTATTTT,CASSPKRSSTDTQYF
.,TRBJ1-1,TRBV5-1,.,TGCGCCAGCACTATCCAAGGGAGGTTGAGAGACACTGAAGCTTTCTTT,CASTIQGRLRDTEAFF
.,TRBJ1-1,TRBV6-5,.,TGTGCCAGCAGCCCCGCAGGCAGAAGGATTGAAGCTTTCTTT,CASSPAGRRIEAFF
.,TRBJ2-7,TRBV5-1,TRBD1,TGCGCCAGCAGCCCCTCGAGGGACAGAATCACCTACGAGCAGTACTTC,CASSPSRDRITYEQYF
.,TRBJ2-1,TRBV30,.,TGTGCCTGGAGTGTCGGGATGAGCTCCTACAATGAGCAGTTCTTC,CAWSVGMSSYNEQFF
.,TRBJ1-4,TRBV27,TRBD1,TGTGCCAGCAGTTTATGGACAGGGGCCAATGAAAAACTGTTTTTT,CASSLWTGANEKLFF
.,TRBJ2-3,TRBV7-6,.,TGTGCCAGCAGCTCGACGGGTTCGGGCACAGATACGCAGTATTTT,CASSSTGSGTDTQYF
.,TRBJ2-7,TRBV10-3,TRBD1,TGTGCCATCAGTGAGTCGACAGGGTACGAGCAGTACTTC,CAISESTGYEQYF
.,TRBJ2-1,TRBV2,.,TGTGCCAGCAGTGAAGGGCTAGCCAGGGAGCAGTTCTTC,CASSEGLAREQFF
once,TRBJ1-4,TRBV4-3,TRBD1,TGCGCCAGCAGCCAAGACTGGGGGACAGATGAAAAACTGTTTTTT,CASSQDWGTDEKLFF
few,TRBJ1-1,TRBV11-2,TRBD1,TGTGCCAGCAGCTTCGGGACAGGAACGACTGAAGCTTTCTTT,CASSFGTGTTEAFF
.,TRBJ2-5,TRBV18,TRBD2,TGTGCCAGCTCACCAAGCCCAGCGGGGAAAGAGACCCAGTACTTC,CASSPSPAGKETQYF
.,TRBJ1-1,TRBV18,.,TGTGCCAGCTCACCCCCTACGGGGAACACTGAAGCTTTCTTT,CASSPPTGNTEAFF
.,TRBJ1-6,TRBV6-5,.,TGTGCCATCCAAGTCGGACGGGGAGAGGGTTCACCCCTCCACTTT,CAIQVGRGEGSPLHF
.,TRBJ2-5,TRBV5-5,.,TGTGCCAGCAGCTCCCCAGCAGAGGGAGAGACCCAGTACTTC,CASSSPAEGETQYF
.,TRBJ1-1,TRBV5-1,.,TGCGCCAGCAGCCAGGGCGTGCCCCCGACCGAAGCTTTCTTT,CASSQGVPPTEAFF
.,TRBJ2-5,TRBV19,TRBD1,TGTGCCAGTAGAACAACAGGGGGCCAAGAGACCCAGTACTTC,CASRTTGGQETQYF
.,TRBJ1-5,TRBV7-9,.,TGTGCCAGCAGCCCCGCACAGGGTAAGGCGAATCAGCCCCAGCATTTT,CASSPAQGKANQPQHF
once,TRBJ1-4,TRBV7-9,TRBD1,TGTGCCAGCAGCTCCCAGGACAGGGTTGATGAAAAACTGTTTTTT,CASSSQDRVDEKLFF
.,TRBJ1-2,TRBV6-1,.,TGTGCCAGCAGTGAACTCGGTATCTATGGCTACACCTTC,CASSELGIYGYTF
.,TRBJ2-2,TRBV6-5,.,TGTGCCAGCAGTTACGGACTGGTTGACGGGGAGCTGTTTTTT,CASSYGLVDGELFF
.,TRBJ2-5,TRBV7-2,TRBD2,TGTGCCAGCAGCTTATCTTCGCCGGGGGGGGGACAAGAGACCCAGTACTTC,CASSLSSPGGGQETQYF
.,TRBJ1-6,TRBV2,.,TGTGCCAGCAGGGTAGTTTCACCCCTCCACTTT,CASRVVSPLHF
.,TRBJ1-5,TRBV7-8,.,TGTGCCAGCAGCTTATTGGGCCCAGGTAGCAATCAGCCCCAGCATTTT,CASSLLGPGSNQPQHF
.,TRBJ1-1,TRBV9,.,TGTGCCAGCAGCGTAGCTACCAACCCTTACACTGAAGCTTTCTTT,CASSVATNPYTEAFF
.,TRBJ1-1,TRBV7-6,.,TGTGCCAGCAGCTTAGGTGGGGCCAACACTGAAGCTTTCTTT,CASSLGGANTEAFF
.,TRBJ1-2,TRBV19,.,TGTGCCAGTAGTATAGTAGGGGGAGTCTATGGCTACACCTTC,CASSIVGGVYGYTF
few,TRBJ1-1,TRBV12-5,TRBD1,TGTGCTAGTGGTTTTACTACAGGGGAACGCGGCACTGAAGCTTTCTTT,CASGFTTGERGTEAFF
.,TRBJ1-5,TRBV6-1,.,TGTGCCAGCAGTGTACCACAGGGTAGGAGCAATCAGCCCCAGCATTTT,CASSVPQGRSNQPQHF
medium-sized,TRBJ1-6,TRBV3-1/TRBV3-2,.,TGTGCCAGCAGCCCTTTACAGGGAAGGGGAGCTTCACCCCTCCACTTT,CASSPLQGRGASPLHF
.,TRBJ1-1,TRBV5-1,.,TGCGCCAGCAGTGATTTAGAAGGGAGGAGGACTGAAGCTTTCTTT,CASSDLEGRRTEAFF
.,TRBJ1-6,TRBV7-2,.,TGTGCCAGCAGCTTAATGACAGGCGGTAATTCACCCCTCCACTTT,CASSLMTGGNSPLHF
.,TRBJ1-4,TRBV30,TRBD1,TGTGCCTGGACAGGGGGAAGTGAAAAACTGTTTTTT,CAWTGGSEKLFF
.,TRBJ1-1,TRBV18,.,TGTGCCAGCTCACCACGGTCGGGGTTTATGAACACTGAAGCTTTCTTT,CASSPRSGFMNTEAFF
.,TRBJ2-7,TRBV6-5,TRBD1,TGTGCCAGCAGAGACAGGGGAGGCAACTACGAGCAGTACTTC,CASRDRGGNYEQYF
.,TRBJ2-7,TRBV5-6,TRBD2,TGTGCCAGCAACCTAGCGGGGGCAATCTACGAGCAGTACTTC,CASNLAGAIYEQYF
.,TRBJ1-6,TRBV21-1,.,TGTGCCAGCAGCCACAGGGTTTCGCCACCCCTCCACTTT,CASSHRVSPPLHF
.,TRBJ2-3,TRBV9,TRBD2,TGTGCCAGCAGCGTGGGGACTACCGCCACAGATACGCAGTATTTT,CASSVGTTATDTQYF
.,TRBJ1-4,TRBV29-1,.,TGCAGCGTCCGGACAGAGGATGAAAAACTGTTTTTT,CSVRTEDEKLFF
.,TRBJ2-2,TRBV11-2,.,TGTGCCAGCAGCTTAGGCTCAGGCCCCACCGGGGAGCTGTTTTTT,CASSLGSGPTGELFF
.,TRBJ1-2,TRBV7-2,TRBD1,TGTGCCAGCAGCTTAAATACAGGGGGCGAGGGCTACACCTTC,CASSLNTGGEGYTF
.,TRBJ1-2,TRBV10-2,.,TGCGCCAGTACTGACAGCCGAGACTATGGCTACACCTTC,CASTDSRDYGYTF
once,TRBJ1-5,TRBV18,.,TGTGCCAGCTCACCAGTGACTCAACAGCCCCAGCATTTT,CASSPVTQQPQHF